The T cell receptor (beta chain) under discussion was sequenced for a study of blood T cell repertoires in COVID-19. With 4 bases clipped from V and 7 bases from J, the junction kept 8 bases outside the gene matches. Germline V CDR1 and CDR2: SGDLS, YYNGEE. The CDR3 covers 15 residues. Only in-frame clones appear in the TCRdb table, and some are missing; sequencing was by immunoSEQ multiplex PCR. The sample includes hundreds of thousands of clones, more than 80% seen only once; the top ten take approximately 1.2%. The TCR comes from a man aged 25-45 years who had recovered from COVID-19. The rearrangement uses TRBV9 and TRBJ1-5; 10 bases are a match to TRBD1. The sample was PBMCs or T cells enriched from blood (not recorded which). CDR3 coding DNA: TGTGCCAGCAGCACGGGGACAGGGGACTACCAGCCCCAGCATTTT. It specifies CASSTGTGDYQPQHF.